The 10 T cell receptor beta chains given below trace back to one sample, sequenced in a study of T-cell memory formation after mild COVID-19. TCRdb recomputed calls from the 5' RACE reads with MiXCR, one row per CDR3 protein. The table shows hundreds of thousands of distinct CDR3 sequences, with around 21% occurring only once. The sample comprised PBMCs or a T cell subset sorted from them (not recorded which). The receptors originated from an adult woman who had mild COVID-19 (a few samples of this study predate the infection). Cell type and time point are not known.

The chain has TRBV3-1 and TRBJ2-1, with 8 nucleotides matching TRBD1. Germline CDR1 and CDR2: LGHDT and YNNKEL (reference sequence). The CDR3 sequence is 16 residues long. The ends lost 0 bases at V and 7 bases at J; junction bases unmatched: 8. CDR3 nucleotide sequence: TGTGCCAGCAGCCAAGATTCCAGGGGGCTCAAGAATGAGCAGTTCTTC. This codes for CASSQDSRGLKNEQFF.

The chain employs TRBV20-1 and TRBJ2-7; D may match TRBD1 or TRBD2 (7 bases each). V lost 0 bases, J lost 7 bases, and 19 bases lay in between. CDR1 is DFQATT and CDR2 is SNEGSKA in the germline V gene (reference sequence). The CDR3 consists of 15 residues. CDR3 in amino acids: CSARELGQGEGEQYF. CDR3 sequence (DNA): TGCAGTGCTAGAGAACTCGGGCAGGGGGAGGGGGAGCAGTACTTC.

The CDR3 loop reads CASSTRGQIKETQYF. As DNA, the CDR3 is TGTGCCAGTAGTACTCGGGGACAGATTAAAGAGACCCAGTACTTC. The V gene is TRBV19, the J gene TRBJ2-5; 7 nucleotides match TRBD1. The CDR3 covers 15 residues. V shed 4 bases and J 3 bases; nucleotides not matched to a gene: 8. Looked up from germline, CDR1 is LNHDA and CDR2 is SQIVND (reference sequence).

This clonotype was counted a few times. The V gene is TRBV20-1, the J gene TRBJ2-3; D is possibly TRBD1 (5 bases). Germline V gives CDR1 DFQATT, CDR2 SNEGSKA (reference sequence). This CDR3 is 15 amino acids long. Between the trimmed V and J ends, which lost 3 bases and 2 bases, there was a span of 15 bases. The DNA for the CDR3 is TGCAGTGCTAGGGACACAGAGTTCTTCACAGATACGCAGTATTTT. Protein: CSARDTEFFTDTQYF.

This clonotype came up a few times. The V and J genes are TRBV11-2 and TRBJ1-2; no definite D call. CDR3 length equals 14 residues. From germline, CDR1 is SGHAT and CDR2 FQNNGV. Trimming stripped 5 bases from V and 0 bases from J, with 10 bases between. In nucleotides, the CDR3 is TGTGCCAGCAGCCAGCAAGCGGCTAACTATGGCTACACCTTC. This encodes CASSQQAANYGYTF.

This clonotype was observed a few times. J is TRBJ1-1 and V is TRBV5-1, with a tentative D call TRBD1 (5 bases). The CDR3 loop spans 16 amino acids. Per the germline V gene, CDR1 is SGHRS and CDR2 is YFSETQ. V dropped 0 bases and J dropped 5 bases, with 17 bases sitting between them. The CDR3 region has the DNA TGCGCCAGCAGCTTGGCCGGAGGGGCCTCGAGGACTGAAGCTTTCTTT. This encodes CASSLAGGASRTEAFF.

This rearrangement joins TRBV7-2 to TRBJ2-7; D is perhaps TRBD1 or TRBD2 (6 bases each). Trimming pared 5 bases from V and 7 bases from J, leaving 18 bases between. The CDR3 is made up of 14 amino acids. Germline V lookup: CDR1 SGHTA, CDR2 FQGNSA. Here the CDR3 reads CASSEIGTQGEQYF. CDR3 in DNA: TGTGCCAGCAGCGAGATCGGGACTCAGGGGGAGCAGTACTTC.

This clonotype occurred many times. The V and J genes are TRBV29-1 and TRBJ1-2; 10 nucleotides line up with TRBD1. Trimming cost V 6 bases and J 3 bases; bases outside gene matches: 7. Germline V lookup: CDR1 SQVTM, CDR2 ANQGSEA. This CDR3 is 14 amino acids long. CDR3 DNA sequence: TGCAGCGTACTACCGGGACAGGGGTACTATGGCTACACCTTC. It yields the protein CSVLPGQGYYGYTF. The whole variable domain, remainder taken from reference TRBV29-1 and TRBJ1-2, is SAVISQKPSRDICQRGTSLTIQCQVDSQVTMMFWYRQQPGQSLTLIATANQGSEATYESGFVIDKFPISRPNLTFSTLTVSNMSPEDSSIYLCSVLPGQGYYGYTFGSGTRLTVV.

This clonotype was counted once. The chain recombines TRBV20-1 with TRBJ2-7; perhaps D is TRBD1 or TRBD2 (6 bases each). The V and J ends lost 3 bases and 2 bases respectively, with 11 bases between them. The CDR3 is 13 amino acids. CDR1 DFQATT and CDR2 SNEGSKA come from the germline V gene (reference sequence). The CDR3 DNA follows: TGCAGTGCTAGCGGGGGCCCTACCTACGAGCAGTACTTC. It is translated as CSASGGPTYEQYF.

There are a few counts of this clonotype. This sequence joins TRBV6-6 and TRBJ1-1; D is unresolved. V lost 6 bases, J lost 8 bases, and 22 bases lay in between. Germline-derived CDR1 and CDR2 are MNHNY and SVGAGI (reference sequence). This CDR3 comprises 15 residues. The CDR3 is CASSPIPKGTTEAFF. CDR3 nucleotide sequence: TGTGCCAGCAGCCCCATCCCGAAGGGAACAACCGAAGCTTTCTTT.